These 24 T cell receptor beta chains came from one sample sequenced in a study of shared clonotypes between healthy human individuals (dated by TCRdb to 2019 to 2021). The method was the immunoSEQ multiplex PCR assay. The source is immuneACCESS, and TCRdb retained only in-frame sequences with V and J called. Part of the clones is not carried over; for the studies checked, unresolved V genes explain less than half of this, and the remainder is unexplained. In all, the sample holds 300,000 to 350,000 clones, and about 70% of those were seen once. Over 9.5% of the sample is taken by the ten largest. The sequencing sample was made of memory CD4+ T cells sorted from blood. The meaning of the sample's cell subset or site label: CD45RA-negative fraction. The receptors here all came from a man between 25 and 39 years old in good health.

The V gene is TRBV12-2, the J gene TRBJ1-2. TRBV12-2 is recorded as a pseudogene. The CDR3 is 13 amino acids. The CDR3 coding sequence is TGTGCAAGTCGCTTAGGATTAGGCTATGGCTACACCTTC. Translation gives CASRLGLGYGYTF.

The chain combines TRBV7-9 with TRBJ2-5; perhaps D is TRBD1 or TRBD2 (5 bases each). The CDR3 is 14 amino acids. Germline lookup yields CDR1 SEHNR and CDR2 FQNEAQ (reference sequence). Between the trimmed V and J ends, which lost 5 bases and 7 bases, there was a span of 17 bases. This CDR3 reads CASSGGGPSGTQYF. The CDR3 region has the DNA TGTGCCAGCAGCGGGGGTGGTCCCTCCGGGACCCAGTACTTC.

CDR3 residues: CASQPGSAANEQYF. The CDR3 region has the DNA TGCGCCAGCCAACCGGGATCAGCTGCCAACGAGCAGTACTTC. The chain has TRBV10-2 and TRBJ2-7; perhaps TRBD2 as D (5 bases). Germline V gene lookup returns CDR1 WSHSY and CDR2 SAAADI. The CDR3 runs 14 residues. V lost 8 bases, J lost 5 bases, and 19 bases lay in between.

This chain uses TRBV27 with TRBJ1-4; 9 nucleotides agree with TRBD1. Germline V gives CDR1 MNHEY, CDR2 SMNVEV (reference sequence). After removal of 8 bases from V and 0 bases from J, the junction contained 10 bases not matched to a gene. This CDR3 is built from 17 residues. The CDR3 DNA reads TGTGCCAGCGGGGGGGACAGGGACTTTGCAACTAATGAAAAACTGTTTTTT. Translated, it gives CASGGDRDFATNEKLFF.

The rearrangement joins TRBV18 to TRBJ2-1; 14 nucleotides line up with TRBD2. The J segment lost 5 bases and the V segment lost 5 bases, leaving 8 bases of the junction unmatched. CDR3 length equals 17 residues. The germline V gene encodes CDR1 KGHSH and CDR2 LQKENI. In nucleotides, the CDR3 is TGTGCCAGCTCATCCGGGACTAGCGGGAGTGGGGACAATGAGCAGTTCTTC. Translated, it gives CASSSGTSGSGDNEQFF.

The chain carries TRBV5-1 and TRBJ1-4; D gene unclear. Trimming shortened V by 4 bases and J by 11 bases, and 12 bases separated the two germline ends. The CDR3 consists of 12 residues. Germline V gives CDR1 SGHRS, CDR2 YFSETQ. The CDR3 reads CASSKDLEKLFF. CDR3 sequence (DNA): TGCGCCAGCAGCAAGGACCTCGAGAAACTGTTTTTT.

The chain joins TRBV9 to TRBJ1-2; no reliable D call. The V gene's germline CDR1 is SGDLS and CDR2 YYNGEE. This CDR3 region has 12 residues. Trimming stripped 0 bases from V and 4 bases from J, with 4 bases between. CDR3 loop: CASSVDGYGYTF. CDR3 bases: TGTGCCAGCAGCGTAGACGGCTATGGCTACACCTTC.

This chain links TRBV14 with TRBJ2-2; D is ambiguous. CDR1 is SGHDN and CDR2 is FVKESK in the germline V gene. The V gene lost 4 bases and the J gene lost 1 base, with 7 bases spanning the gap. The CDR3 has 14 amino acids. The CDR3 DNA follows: TGTGCCAGCAGCCTGCTCAGGAACACCGGGGAGCTGTTTTTT. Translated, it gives CASSLLRNTGELFF.

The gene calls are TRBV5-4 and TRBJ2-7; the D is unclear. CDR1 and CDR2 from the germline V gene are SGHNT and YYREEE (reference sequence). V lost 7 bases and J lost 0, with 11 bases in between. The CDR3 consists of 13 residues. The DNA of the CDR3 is TGTGCCAGCCCCCGGACGGCCTCCTACGAGCAGTACTTC. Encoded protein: CASPRTASYEQYF.

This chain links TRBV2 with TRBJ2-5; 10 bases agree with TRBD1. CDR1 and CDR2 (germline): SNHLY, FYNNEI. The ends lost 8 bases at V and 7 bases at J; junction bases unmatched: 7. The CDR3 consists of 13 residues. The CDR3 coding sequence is TGTGCCAGCGGGGACAGGGGAGTAGGGACCCAGTACTTC. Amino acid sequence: CASGDRGVGTQYF.

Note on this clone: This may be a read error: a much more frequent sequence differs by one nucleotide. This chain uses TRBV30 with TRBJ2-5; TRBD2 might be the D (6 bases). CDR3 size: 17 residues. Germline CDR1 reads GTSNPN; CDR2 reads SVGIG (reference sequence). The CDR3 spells CAWSVIAGWAIQEAQYF. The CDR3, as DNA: TGTGCCTGGAGTGTAATTGCGGGATGGGCTATACAAGAGGCCCAGTACTTC.

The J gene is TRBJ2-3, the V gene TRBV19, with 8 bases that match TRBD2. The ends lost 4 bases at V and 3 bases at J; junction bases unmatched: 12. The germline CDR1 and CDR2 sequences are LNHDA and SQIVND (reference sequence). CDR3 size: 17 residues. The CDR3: CASSRRSTSGVTDTQYF. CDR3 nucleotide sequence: TGTGCCAGTAGTAGAAGGTCCACTAGCGGAGTAACAGATACGCAGTATTTT.

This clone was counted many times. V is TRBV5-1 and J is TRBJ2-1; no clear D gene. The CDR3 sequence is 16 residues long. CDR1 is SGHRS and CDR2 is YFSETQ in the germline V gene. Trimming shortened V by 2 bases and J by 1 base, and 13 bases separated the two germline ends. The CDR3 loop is CASSFLSSQSYNEQFF. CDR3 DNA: TGCGCCAGCAGCTTTCTAAGCTCCCAATCCTACAATGAGCAGTTCTTC.

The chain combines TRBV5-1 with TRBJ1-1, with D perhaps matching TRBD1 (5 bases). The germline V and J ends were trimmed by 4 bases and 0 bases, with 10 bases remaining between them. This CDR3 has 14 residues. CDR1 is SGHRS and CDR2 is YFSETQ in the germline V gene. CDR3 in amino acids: CASSGGTMNTEAFF. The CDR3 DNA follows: TGCGCCAGCAGCGGCGGGACTATGAACACTGAAGCTTTCTTT.

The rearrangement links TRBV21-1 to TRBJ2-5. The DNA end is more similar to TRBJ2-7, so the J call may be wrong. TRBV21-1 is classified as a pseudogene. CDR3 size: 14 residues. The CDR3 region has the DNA TGTGCCAGCAGCAAAGAGGTGCAGATCTACGAGCAGTACTTC. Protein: CASSKEVQIYEQYF.

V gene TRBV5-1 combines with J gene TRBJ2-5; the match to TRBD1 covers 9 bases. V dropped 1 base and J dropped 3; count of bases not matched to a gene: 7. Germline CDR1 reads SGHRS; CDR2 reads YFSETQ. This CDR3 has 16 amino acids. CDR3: CASSLPWTGEKETQYF. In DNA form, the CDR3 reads TGCGCCAGCAGCTTGCCATGGACAGGGGAAAAAGAGACCCAGTACTTC.

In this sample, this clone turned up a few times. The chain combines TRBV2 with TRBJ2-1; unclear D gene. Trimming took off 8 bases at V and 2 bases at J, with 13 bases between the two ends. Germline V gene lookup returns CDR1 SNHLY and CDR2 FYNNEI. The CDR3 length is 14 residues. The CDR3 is CASEAPSTYNEQFF. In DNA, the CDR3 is TGTGCCAGCGAGGCCCCGAGTACCTACAATGAGCAGTTCTTC.

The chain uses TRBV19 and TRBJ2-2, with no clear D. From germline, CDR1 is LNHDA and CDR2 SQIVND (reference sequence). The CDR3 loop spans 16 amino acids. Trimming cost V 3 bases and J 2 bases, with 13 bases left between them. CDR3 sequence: CASSMVAAFNTGELFF. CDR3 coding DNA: TGTGCCAGTAGTATGGTAGCAGCCTTCAACACCGGGGAGCTGTTTTTT.

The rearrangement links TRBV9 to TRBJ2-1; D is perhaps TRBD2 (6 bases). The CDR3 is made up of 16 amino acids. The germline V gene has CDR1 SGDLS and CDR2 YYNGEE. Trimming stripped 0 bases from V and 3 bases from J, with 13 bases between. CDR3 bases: TGTGCCAGCAGCGTAGGACCGGGAGCCGACTACAATGAGCAGTTCTTC. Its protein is CASSVGPGADYNEQFF.

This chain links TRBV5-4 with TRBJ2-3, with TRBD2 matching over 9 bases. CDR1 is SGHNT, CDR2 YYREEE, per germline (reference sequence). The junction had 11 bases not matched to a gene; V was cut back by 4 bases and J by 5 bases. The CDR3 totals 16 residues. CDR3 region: CASSKPGLASQDTQYF. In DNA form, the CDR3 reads TGTGCCAGCAGCAAACCCGGACTAGCGTCCCAAGATACGCAGTATTTT.

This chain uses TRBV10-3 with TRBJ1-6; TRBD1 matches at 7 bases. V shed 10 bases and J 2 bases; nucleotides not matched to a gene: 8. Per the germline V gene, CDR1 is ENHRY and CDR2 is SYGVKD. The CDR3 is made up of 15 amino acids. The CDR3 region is CASKTGSAYNSPLHF. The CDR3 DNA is TGTGCCAGTAAGACAGGGAGTGCCTATAATTCACCCCTCCACTTT.

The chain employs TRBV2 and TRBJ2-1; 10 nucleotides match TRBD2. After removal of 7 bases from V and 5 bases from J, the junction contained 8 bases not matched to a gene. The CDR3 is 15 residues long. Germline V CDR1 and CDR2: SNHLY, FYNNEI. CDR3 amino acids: CASTTSGRGDNEQFF. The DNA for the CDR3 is TGTGCCAGCACCACCAGCGGGAGGGGCGACAATGAGCAGTTCTTC.

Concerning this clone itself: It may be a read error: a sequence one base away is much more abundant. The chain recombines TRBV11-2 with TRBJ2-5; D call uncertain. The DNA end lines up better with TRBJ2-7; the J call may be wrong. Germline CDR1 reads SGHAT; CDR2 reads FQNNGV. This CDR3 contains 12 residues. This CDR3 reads CASSLAGYEQYF. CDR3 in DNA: TGTGCCAGCAGCTTAGCAGGTTACGAGCAGTACTTC.

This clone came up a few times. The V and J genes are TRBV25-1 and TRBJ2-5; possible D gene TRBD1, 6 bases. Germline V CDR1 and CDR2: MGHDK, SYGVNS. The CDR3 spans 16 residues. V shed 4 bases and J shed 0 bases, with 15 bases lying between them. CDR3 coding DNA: TGTGCCAGCAGTGGACAGGACAGCGTCTACCAAGAGACCCAGTACTTC. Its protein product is CASSGQDSVYQETQYF.